This T cell receptor beta chain was identified in a study of cytomegalovirus exposure and HLA in healthy donors. Study-wide background: Caucasian-associated ancestry cluster membership applied to just over 80% of 398 genotyped donors.

With 60 Vbeta and 13 Jbeta primers, the PCR was carried out. Data came from immunoSEQ multiplex PCR; TCRdb stores just in-frame clones and leaves some out. The sample has some 150,000 clones, approximately 82% seen once. V dropped 2 bases and J dropped 4; count of bases not matched to a gene: 8. Germline CDR1 reads SGDLS; CDR2 reads YYNGEE. This CDR3 is 16 amino acids long. The TCR comes from a man between 25 and 39 years old in good health and CMV-seropositive. The chain has TRBV9 and TRBJ1-1; 10 nucleotides align to TRBD1. The sequenced material came from PBMCs. For the CDR3, the DNA is TGTGCCAGCAGCGTCTTCTCCGGGACAGGGGCCACTGAAGCTTTCTTT. Residues: CASSVFSGTGATEAFF.